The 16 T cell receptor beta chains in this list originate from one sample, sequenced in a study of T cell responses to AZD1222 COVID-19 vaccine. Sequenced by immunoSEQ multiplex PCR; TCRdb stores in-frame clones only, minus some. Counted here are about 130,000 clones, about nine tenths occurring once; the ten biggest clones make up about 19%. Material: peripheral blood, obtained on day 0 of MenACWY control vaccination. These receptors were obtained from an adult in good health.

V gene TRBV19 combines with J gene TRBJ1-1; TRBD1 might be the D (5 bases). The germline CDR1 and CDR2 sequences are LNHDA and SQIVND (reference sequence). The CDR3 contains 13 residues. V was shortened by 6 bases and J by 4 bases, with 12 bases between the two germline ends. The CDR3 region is CASRKGFGTEAFF. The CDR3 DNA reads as TGTGCCAGTAGAAAGGGGTTTGGCACTGAAGCTTTCTTT. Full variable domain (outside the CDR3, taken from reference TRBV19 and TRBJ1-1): DGGITQSPKYLFRKEGQNVTLSCEQNLNHDAMYWYRQDPGQGLRLIYYSQIVNDFQKGDIAEGYSVSREKKESFPLTVTSAQKNPTAFYLCASRKGFGTEAFFGQGTRLTVV.

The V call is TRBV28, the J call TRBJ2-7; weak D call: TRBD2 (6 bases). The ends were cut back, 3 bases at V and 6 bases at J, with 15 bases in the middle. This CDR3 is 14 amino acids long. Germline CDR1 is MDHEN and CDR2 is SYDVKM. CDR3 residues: CASSLRDSSFEQYF. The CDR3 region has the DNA TGTGCCAGCAGTTTGCGGGACTCCTCGTTCGAGCAGTACTTC.

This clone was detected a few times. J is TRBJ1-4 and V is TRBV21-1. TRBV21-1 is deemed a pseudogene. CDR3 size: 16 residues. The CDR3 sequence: CASSKLSGPYVTKLFF. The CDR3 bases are TGTGCCAGCAGCAAGCTTTCCGGGCCATACGTGACGAAACTGTTTTTT.

The CDR3 sequence is CASSNSRRWVDTQYF. CDR3 bases: TGTGCCAGTAGTAATTCGCGCCGCTGGGTAGATACGCAGTATTTT. The rearrangement links TRBV19 to TRBJ2-3; D gene uncertain. CDR3 length: 15 residues. With 4 bases removed from V and 5 bases from J, the gap between germline ends came to 16 bases. From germline, CDR1 is LNHDA and CDR2 SQIVND (reference sequence).

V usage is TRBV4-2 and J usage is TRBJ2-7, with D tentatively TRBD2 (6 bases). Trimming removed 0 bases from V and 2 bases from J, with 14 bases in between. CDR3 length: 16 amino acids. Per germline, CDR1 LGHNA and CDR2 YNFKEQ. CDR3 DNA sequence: TGTGCCAGCAGCCAAGAGGGTTTAGCGGAGCCCTACGAGCAGTACTTC. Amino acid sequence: CASSQEGLAEPYEQYF.

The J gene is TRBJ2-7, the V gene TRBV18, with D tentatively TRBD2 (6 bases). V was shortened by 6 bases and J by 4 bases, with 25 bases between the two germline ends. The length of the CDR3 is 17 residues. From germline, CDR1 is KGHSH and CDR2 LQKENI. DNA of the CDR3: TGTGCCAGCTCCCCGGGGAGGACGCGGGGACCCCTATACGAGCAGTACTTC. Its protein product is CASSPGRTRGPLYEQYF.

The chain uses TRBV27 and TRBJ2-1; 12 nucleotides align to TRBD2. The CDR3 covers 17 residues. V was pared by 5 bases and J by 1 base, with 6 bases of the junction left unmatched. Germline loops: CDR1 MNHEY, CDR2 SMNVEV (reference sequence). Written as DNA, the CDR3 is TGTGCCAGCAGTCTCCTCCTAGCGGGAGGGTCCTACAATGAGCAGTTCTTC. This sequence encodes CASSLLLAGGSYNEQFF.

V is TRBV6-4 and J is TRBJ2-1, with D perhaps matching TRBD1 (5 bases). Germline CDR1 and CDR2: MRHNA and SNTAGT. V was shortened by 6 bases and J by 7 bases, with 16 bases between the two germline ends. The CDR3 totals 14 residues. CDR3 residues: CASRRTGALNEQFF. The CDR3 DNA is TGTGCCAGCAGACGAACTGGGGCTCTGAATGAGCAGTTCTTC.

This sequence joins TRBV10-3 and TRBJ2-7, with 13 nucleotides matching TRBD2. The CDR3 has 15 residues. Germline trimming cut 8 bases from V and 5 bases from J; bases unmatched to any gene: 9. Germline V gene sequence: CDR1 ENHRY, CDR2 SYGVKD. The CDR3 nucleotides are TGTGCCATCCGGACTAGCGGGAGACTTAACGACGAGCAGTACTTC. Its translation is CAIRTSGRLNDEQYF.

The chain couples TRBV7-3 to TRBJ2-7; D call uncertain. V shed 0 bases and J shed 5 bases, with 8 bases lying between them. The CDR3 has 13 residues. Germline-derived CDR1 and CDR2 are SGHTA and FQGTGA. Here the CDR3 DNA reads TGTGCCAGCAGCTTAACGTATACGGACGAGCAGTACTTC. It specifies CASSLTYTDEQYF.

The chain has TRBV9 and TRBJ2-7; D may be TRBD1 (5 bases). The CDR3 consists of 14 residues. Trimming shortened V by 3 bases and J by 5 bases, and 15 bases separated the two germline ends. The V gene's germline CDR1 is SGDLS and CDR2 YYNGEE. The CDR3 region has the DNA TGTGCCAGCAGCGCCGTGGCCCAGGGTAACGAGCAGTACTTC. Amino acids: CASSAVAQGNEQYF.

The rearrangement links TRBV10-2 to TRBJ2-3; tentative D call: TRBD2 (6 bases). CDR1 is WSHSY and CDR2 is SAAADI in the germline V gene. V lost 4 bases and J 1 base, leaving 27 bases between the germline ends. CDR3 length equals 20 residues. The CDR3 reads CASSGASVRLGSGRTDTQYF. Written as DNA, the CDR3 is TGCGCCAGCAGTGGGGCTAGCGTTCGTCTAGGCAGCGGCCGCACAGATACGCAGTATTTT.

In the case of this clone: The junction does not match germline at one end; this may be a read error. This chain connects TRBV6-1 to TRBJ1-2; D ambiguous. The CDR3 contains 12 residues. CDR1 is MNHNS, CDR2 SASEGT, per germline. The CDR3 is CASSEALGGIAF. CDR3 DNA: TGTGCCAGCAGTGAAGCGCTGGGTGGTATCGCCTTC.

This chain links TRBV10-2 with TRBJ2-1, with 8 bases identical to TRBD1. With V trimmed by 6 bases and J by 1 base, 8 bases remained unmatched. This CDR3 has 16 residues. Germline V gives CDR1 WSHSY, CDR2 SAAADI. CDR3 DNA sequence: TGCGCCAGCAGGGACGGAAGGACAGGGTCCTACAATGAGCAGTTCTTC. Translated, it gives CASRDGRTGSYNEQFF.

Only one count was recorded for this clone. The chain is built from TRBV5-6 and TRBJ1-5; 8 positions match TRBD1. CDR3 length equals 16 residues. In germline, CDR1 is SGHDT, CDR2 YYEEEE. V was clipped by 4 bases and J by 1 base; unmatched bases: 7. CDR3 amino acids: CASSIWTGISNQPQHF. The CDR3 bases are TGTGCCAGCAGCATCTGGACAGGGATAAGCAATCAGCCCCAGCATTTT.

The CDR3 bases are TGTGCCAGCAGCTTAACGGAGTCTGGAGATCTCCCCGGGGAGCTGTTTTTT. This codes for CASSLTESGDLPGELFF. The chain links TRBV7-6 to TRBJ2-2; D ambiguous. CDR1 SGHVS and CDR2 FNYEAQ come from the germline V gene. This CDR3 has 17 amino acids. The germline V and J ends were trimmed by 2 bases and 6 bases, with 19 bases remaining between them.